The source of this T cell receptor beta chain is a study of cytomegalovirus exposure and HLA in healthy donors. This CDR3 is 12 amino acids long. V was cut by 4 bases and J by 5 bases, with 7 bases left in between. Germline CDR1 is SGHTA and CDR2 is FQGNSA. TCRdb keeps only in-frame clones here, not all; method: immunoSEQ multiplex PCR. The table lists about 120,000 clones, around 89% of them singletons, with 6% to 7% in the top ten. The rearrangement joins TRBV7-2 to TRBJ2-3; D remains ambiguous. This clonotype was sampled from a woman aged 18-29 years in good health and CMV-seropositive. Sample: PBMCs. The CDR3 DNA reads TGTGCCAGCAGCTCCAGTGGAGATACGCAGTATTTT. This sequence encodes CASSSSGDTQYF.